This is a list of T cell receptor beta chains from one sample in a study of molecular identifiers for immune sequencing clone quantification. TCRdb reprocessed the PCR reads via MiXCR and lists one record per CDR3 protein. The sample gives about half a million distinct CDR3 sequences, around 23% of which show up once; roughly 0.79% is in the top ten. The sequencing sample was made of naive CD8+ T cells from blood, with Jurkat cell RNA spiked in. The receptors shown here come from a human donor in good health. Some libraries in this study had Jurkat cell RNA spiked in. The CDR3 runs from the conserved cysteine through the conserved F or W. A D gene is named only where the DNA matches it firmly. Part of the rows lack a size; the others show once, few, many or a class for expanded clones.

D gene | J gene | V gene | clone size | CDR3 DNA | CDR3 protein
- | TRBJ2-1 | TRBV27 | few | TGTGCCAGCAGCTTAGCAATCCTACCCAATGAGCAGTTCTTC | CASSLAILPNEQFF
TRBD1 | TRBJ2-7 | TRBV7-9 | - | TGTGCCAGCAGCTTAGCGCTGGGACAGCACTACGAGCAGTACTTC | CASSLALGQHYEQYF
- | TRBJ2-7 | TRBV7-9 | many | TGTGCCAGCAGCTTAGAGTCGGGCAGACAGAGCTACGAGCAGTACTTC | CASSLESGRQSYEQYF
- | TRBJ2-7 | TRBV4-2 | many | TGTGCCAGCAGCCATGGGGGCGAGCAGTACTTC | CASSHGGEQYF
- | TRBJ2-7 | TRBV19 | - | TGTGCCAGTAGGGACATCCCGTCCTACGAGCAGTACTTC | CASRDIPSYEQYF
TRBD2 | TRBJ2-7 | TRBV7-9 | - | TGTGCCAGCAGTGCCGCTAGCGGGGGGGCGAGGGAGCAGTACTTC | CASSAASGGAREQYF
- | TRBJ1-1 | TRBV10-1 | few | TGCGCCAGCACTCCGGGACGGGGATCTGAAGCTTTCTTT | CASTPGRGSEAFF
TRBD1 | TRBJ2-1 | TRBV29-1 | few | TGCAGCGCCGAGACAGGGATAAATGAGCAGTTCTTC | CSAETGINEQFF
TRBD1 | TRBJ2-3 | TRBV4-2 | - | TGTGCCAGCAGCCAAGATGTTCGACAGGGGAATACGCAGTATTTT | CASSQDVRQGNTQYF
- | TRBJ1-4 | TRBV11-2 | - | TGTGCCAGCAGGGACAGCCCGAATGAAAAACTGTTTTTT | CASRDSPNEKLFF